A selection of T cell receptor beta chains follows, all from one sample in a study of blood T cell repertoires in COVID-19. The table came from immunoSEQ multiplex PCR; TCRdb's copy has only in-frame clones and leaves some out. The sample records roughly 30,000 clones, 90% being singletons. Sample: peripheral blood. The receptors were gathered from a man between 60 and 75 years old with active COVID-19. The CDR3 runs from the conserved cysteine through the conserved F or W. Fields, in order: clone size, D gene, J gene, V gene, CDR3 DNA, CDR3 protein. The D gene is left open where the match is weak. The listing skips clone size in some rows; elsewhere it reads once, few, many or a size class.

-,-,TRBJ2-3,TRBV5-1,TGCGCCAGCAGCTTATCAGGGGTAGGAACAGATACGCAGTATTTT,CASSLSGVGTDTQYF
-,-,TRBJ1-6,TRBV7-2,TGTGCCAGCAGCCCGTCAGGGTTTTCGCCCCTCCACTTT,CASSPSGFSPLHF
-,TRBD1,TRBJ1-5,TRBV6-5,TGTGCCAGCAGAAGACAGGGGGGGGATCAGCCCCAGCATTTT,CASRRQGGDQPQHF
-,-,TRBJ2-2,TRBV10-2,TGCGCCAGCAGTGACCAAATCGGGGAGCTGTTTTTT,CASSDQIGELFF
-,TRBD1,TRBJ2-7,TRBV6-6,TGTGCCAGCAGGACAGGGGCCACCTACGAGCAGTACTTC,CASRTGATYEQYF
-,TRBD1,TRBJ2-5,TRBV6-6,TGTGCCAGCAGTTACTTGGACAGGGGAGGGGAGACCCAGTACTTC,CASSYLDRGGETQYF
-,-,TRBJ1-2,TRBV28,TGTGCCAGCACCCACGACAGGCAAACTAACTATGGCTACACCTTC,CASTHDRQTNYGYTF
-,TRBD1,TRBJ1-6,TRBV7-8,TGTGCCAGCAGACGATCGACAGGGACTTGGAATTCACCCCTCCACTTT,CASRRSTGTWNSPLHF
-,-,TRBJ2-7,TRBV12-2,TGTGCAAGTCGCTTTCTGACGGACAGGGCCCACGAGCAGTACTTC,CASRFLTDRAHEQYF
-,-,TRBJ2-2,TRBV12-3/TRBV12-4,TGTGCCAGCACCTTACAAAACACCGGGGAGCTGTTTTTT,CASTLQNTGELFF
-,TRBD2,TRBJ2-7,TRBV9,TGTGCCAGCAGCGCCGGGGGGGCTTCAGCCTACGAGCAGTACTTC,CASSAGGASAYEQYF
-,TRBD2,TRBJ2-5,TRBV7-3,TGTGCCAGCAGCCCAGGGCGACTAGCGGGAGGGTACCAAGAGACCCAGTACTTC,CASSPGRLAGGYQETQYF
-,-,TRBJ1-5,TRBV10-3,TGTGCCATCAGTGAGTCGATGGGGCAGGACAATCAGCCCCAGCATTTT,CAISESMGQDNQPQHF
-,-,TRBJ2-5,TRBV21-1,TGTGCCAGTCGCGGGAGCAGGGAGACCCAGTACTTC,CASRGSRETQYF
-,TRBD1,TRBJ1-1,TRBV11-2,TGTGCCAGCAGCTTACCGGACAGGGGCGCTTTCTTT,CASSLPDRGAFF
-,TRBD1,TRBJ2-5,TRBV7-3,TGTGCCAGCAGCCGGGACAGGGAGGGGACCCAGTACTTC,CASSRDREGTQYF
-,-,TRBJ2-7,TRBV5-6,TGTGCCAGCAGCTTGACCGAGGGAGCCTACGAGCAGTACTTC,CASSLTEGAYEQYF
-,TRBD1,TRBJ2-7,TRBV11-2,TGTGCCAGCAGCTCGGGACAGGGGTTTGTATTTCTTAGCTACGAGCAGTACTTC,CASSSGQGFVFLSYEQYF
-,-,TRBJ1-4,TRBV9,TGTGCCAGCAGCGTCCAGACGGGGGAGGGCGAAAAACTGTTTTTT,CASSVQTGEGEKLFF
-,TRBD2,TRBJ2-2,TRBV5-1,TGCGCCAGCAGCTCGCCAGCGGGGGGGTTTAACACCGGGGAGCTGTTTTTT,CASSSPAGGFNTGELFF
once,TRBD1,TRBJ1-2,TRBV27,TGTGCCAGCAGGGAACCGGGACAGGATAGGAGCGGCTACACCTTC,CASREPGQDRSGYTF
-,TRBD1,TRBJ2-3,TRBV2,TGTGCCAGCAGGGGGGACAGGGCAAGAGATACGCAGTATTTT,CASRGDRARDTQYF
-,-,TRBJ1-1,TRBV29-1,TGCAGCGTTACCTGGGGAGCGGGGCTTGCAGCTTTCTTT,CSVTWGAGLAAFF
-,TRBD2,TRBJ2-2,TRBV9,TGTGCCAGCAGCGGAAGAGGGACTAGCGGGGACCCCACCGGGGAGCTGTTTTTT,CASSGRGTSGDPTGELFF
-,TRBD2,TRBJ2-5,TRBV7-9,TGTGCCAGCAGCCCTCTACTAGCGGGGGGCCTGGAGACCCAGTACTTC,CASSPLLAGGLETQYF
-,-,TRBJ2-5,TRBV15,TGTGCCACCAGCAGAGCAGGGGACACCCCAGGTGGAGAGACCCAGTACTTC,CATSRAGDTPGGETQYF
few,TRBD2,TRBJ2-2,TRBV7-2,TGTGCCAGCAGCTGGCGGCCAGCGGGGGGCGCGAACACCGGGGAGCTGTTTTTT,CASSWRPAGGANTGELFF
-,TRBD1,TRBJ1-5,TRBV28,TGTGCCAGCAGCCCCTTCTACTCTCGTAGGGACAGGGGAGGCAATCAGCCCCAGCATTTT,CASSPFYSRRDRGGNQPQHF
-,-,TRBJ2-7,TRBV5-4,TGTGCCAGCAGCCCCACCCAACAGCTCTCCTACGAGCAGTACTTC,CASSPTQQLSYEQYF
-,TRBD1,TRBJ1-1,TRBV6-6,TGTGCCAGCAGGAGACAGGGCGGAAACACTGAAGCTTTCTTT,CASRRQGGNTEAFF
-,-,TRBJ2-3,TRBV7-2,TGTGCCAGCAGCTTAGCTAGCGGCACCCCGGTGTATTTT,CASSLASGTPVYF
-,-,TRBJ1-2,TRBV4-1,TGCGCCAGCAGCCGGAGTACTGAAGGTTATGGCTACACCTTC,CASSRSTEGYGYTF
-,TRBD1,TRBJ1-3,TRBV9,TGTGCCAGCAGCCCAACAGGGGGGAACACCATATATTTT,CASSPTGGNTIYF
-,-,TRBJ1-2,TRBV6-5,TGTGCCAGCAGGAATGATGGAGGGGCATTTGGCTACACCTTC,CASRNDGGAFGYTF
few,-,TRBJ1-1,TRBV7-3,TGTGCCAGCAGCTTAAGGAGTGAAGCTTTCTTT,CASSLRSEAFF
-,-,TRBJ1-2,TRBV21-1,TGTGCCAGCACCAAACGGGGGGGGCGAGTTCCCACTTTC,CASTKRGGRVPTF
-,-,TRBJ2-6,TRBV27,TGTGCCAGCAGTTTTGCCCGTTCCGCGACTGGGGCCAACGTCCTGACTTTC,CASSFARSATGANVLTF
-,-,TRBJ1-1,TRBV5-4,TGTGCCAGCAGCCCGGGCGGGGGTGTGAACACTGAAGCTTTCTTT,CASSPGGGVNTEAFF
-,TRBD2,TRBJ2-6,TRBV28,TGTGCCAGCAGTTCCGCGGGGGGGCCATCTGGGGCCAACGTCCTGACTTTC,CASSSAGGPSGANVLTF
-,-,TRBJ1-1,TRBV7-8,TGTGCCAGCAGCTCCTTCGGACAGATGAACACTGAAGCTTTCTTT,CASSSFGQMNTEAFF
-,-,TRBJ1-1,TRBV6-5,TGTGCCAGCAGTTGGGACGGGAGCACTGAAGCTTTCTTT,CASSWDGSTEAFF
-,-,TRBJ2-3,TRBV19,TGTGCCAGTAGGCCCACTAGCACAGATACGCAGTATTTT,CASRPTSTDTQYF